This is a list of T cell receptor beta chains from one sample in a study of T-cell memory formation after mild COVID-19. TCRdb reprocessed the 5' RACE reads with MiXCR, giving one entry per CDR3 protein. Of about 210,000 distinct CDR3 sequences listed, under 12% are singletons. Sequencing input: PBMCs or a T cell subset sorted from them (not recorded which). The receptors derive from a man aged 18 to 29 who had mild COVID-19 (a few samples of this study predate the infection). Cell type and time point are not known. The CDR3 runs from the conserved cysteine through the conserved F or W. A D gene is named only where the DNA matches it firmly. Clone size is not always given. Where it is, it says once, few, many or a class for expanded clones.

few TRBJ1-4 TRBV7-9 . TGTGCCAGCAGCTTAGCAGGGAGCAATAATGAAAAACTGTTTTTT CASSLAGSNNEKLFF
. TRBJ1-6 TRBV7-6 . TGTGCCAGCAGCCCCGACAGGTCACCTTCACCCCTCCACTTT CASSPDRSPSPLHF
. TRBJ2-1 TRBV20-1 TRBD2 TGCAGTGTTAACCCCGCTAGCGGGGGACGGGAGCAGTTCTTC CSVNPASGGREQFF
few TRBJ2-5 TRBV7-3 . TGTGCCAGCGGACCTAACCAAGAGACCCAGTACTTC CASGPNQETQYF
. TRBJ2-5 TRBV9 TRBD2 TGTGCCAGCAGCGTAGGGGGACTAGCGGGGGGCCCGGGAGAGACCCAGTACTTC CASSVGGLAGGPGETQYF
few TRBJ1-1 TRBV20-1 . TGCAGTGCCCCCGGGAGGAGCACTGAAGCTTTCTTT CSAPGRSTEAFF
few TRBJ1-6 TRBV5-1 TRBD1 TGCGCCAGCAGCTCGGACAGGGGGGATTCACCCCTCCACTTT CASSSDRGDSPLHF
few TRBJ1-1 TRBV20-1 TRBD1 TGCAGTGCTAGACCCCTGACAGGGGGAGGAGCTGAAGCTTTCTTT CSARPLTGGGAEAFF
few TRBJ2-2 TRBV4-2 . TGTGCCAGCAAAAGGACAGACACCGGGGAGCTGTTTTTT CASKRTDTGELFF
. TRBJ2-5 TRBV12-3/TRBV12-4 . TGTGCCAGCAGTTGGGCGGACCAAGAGACCCAGTACTTC CASSWADQETQYF
. TRBJ2-5 TRBV5-1 . TGCGCCAGCAGCTTGGGTTCGCAGGGGGAGACCCAGTACTTC CASSLGSQGETQYF
few TRBJ2-3 TRBV4-1 TRBD2 TGCGCCAGCAGCCACAGCGGGGGGCGCACAGATACGCAGTATTTT CASSHSGGRTDTQYF
few TRBJ1-1 TRBV19 TRBD1 TGTGCCAGTAGACCGGGACAGTCTAACACTGAAGCTTTCTTT CASRPGQSNTEAFF
. TRBJ2-7 TRBV5-1 TRBD1 TGCGCCAGCAGCCCCGGGACAGTAACCTACGAGCAGTACTTC CASSPGTVTYEQYF
. TRBJ2-5 TRBV11-2 TRBD1 TGTGCCAGCAGCTCCAAGGCGGACAGGGGTTTATCGGGAGAGACCCAGTACTTC CASSSKADRGLSGETQYF
. TRBJ2-2 TRBV5-1 TRBD1 TGCGCCAGCAGCGGGACAGGGGGCCTAGCCGGGGAGCTGTTTTTT CASSGTGGLAGELFF
. TRBJ1-5 TRBV19 . TGTGCCAGTATTGCAGGGCACAATCAGCCCCAGCATTTT CASIAGHNQPQHF
. TRBJ2-3 TRBV10-1 . TGCGCCAGCAGTGAGGTGAGGGGCCGAGGTACAGATACGCAGTATTTT CASSEVRGRGTDTQYF
. TRBJ2-5 TRBV5-1 . TGCGCCAGCAGCATCCTAGCGAACCAAGAGACCCAGTACTTC CASSILANQETQYF
few TRBJ2-1 TRBV6-5 . TGTGCCAGCAGAAATTTAAGGGAACCCTACAATGAGCAGTTCTTC CASRNLREPYNEQFF
few TRBJ1-2 TRBV25-1 . TGTGCCAGCAGTGATCGGCCGGGGGCTAACTATGGCTACACCTTC CASSDRPGANYGYTF
. TRBJ2-1 TRBV9 . TGTGCCAGCAGCGAGGGGGACGGACTGGGTACAATGCAAGGGCAGTTCTTC CASSEGDGLGTMQGQFF
few TRBJ1-1 TRBV7-9 . TGTGCCAGCAGCCAGGAGTTCACTGAAGCTTTCTTT CASSQEFTEAFF
few TRBJ2-2 TRBV7-7 . TGTGCCAGCGGGGCCGAGGGAGGGGAGCTGTTTTTT CASGAEGGELFF
many TRBJ2-5 TRBV4-2 TRBD1 TGTGCCAGCAGCAGGCGACAGGGGGCTTACCAAGAGACCCAGTACTTC CASSRRQGAYQETQYF
. TRBJ1-4 TRBV5-6 . TGTGCCAGCAGCTTGCCGACAGGCTCACTGTTTTTT CASSLPTGSLFF
few TRBJ2-5 TRBV12-3/TRBV12-4 . TGTGCCAGCAGTATTCACCGGGACCCCAGGAGGGTGGAGACCCAGTACTTC CASSIHRDPRRVETQYF
many TRBJ2-3 TRBV24-1 TRBD2 TGTGCCACCAGCCCGGGAGGGCAATATACGCAGTATTTT CATSPGGQYTQYF
. TRBJ1-5 TRBV19 TRBD1 TGTGCCAGTAGTATGGAGGACAGGGGCATTCAGCCCCAGCATTTT CASSMEDRGIQPQHF
. TRBJ2-1 TRBV6-4 TRBD1 TGTGCCAGCAGCAACAGGGGAGATGAGCAGTTCTTC CASSNRGDEQFF
. TRBJ2-3 TRBV6-4 . TGTGCCAGCAGCTGGAGCCGGGGGGATACGCAGTATTTT CASSWSRGDTQYF
. TRBJ2-5 TRBV20-1 . TGCAGTGCTTGTCAGCGGGTGGGGGAGACCCAGTACTTC CSACQRVGETQYF
few TRBJ2-5 TRBV6-2/TRBV6-3 . TGTGCCAGCAGTTTTGTGGGGCGCGAGACCCAGTACTTC CASSFVGRETQYF
. TRBJ1-4 TRBV6-5 TRBD1 TGTGCCAGCAGTTACTCCGCCGGGACAGGTGGCGAAAAACTGTTTTTT CASSYSAGTGGEKLFF
many TRBJ2-5 TRBV7-2 TRBD2 TGTGCCAGCAGCCTAAGCGGGACGGGGCAAGAGACCCAGTACTTC CASSLSGTGQETQYF
. TRBJ2-1 TRBV5-1 TRBD1 TGCGCCAGCAGCGTAGGACAGGGGGCGACCTACAATGAGCAGTTCTTC CASSVGQGATYNEQFF
. TRBJ1-2 TRBV9 . TGTGCCAGCAGGACACCCAGGGATGGCTACACCTTC CASRTPRDGYTF
. TRBJ2-6 TRBV7-6 . TGTGCCAGCAGCTCGACAGCCTCTGGGGCCAACGTCCTGACTTTC CASSSTASGANVLTF
. TRBJ1-6 TRBV20-1 . TGCAGTGCTAGAGAACAGCCATGGAGCTCCTATAATTCACCCCTCCACTTT CSAREQPWSSYNSPLHF
few TRBJ1-6 TRBV6-2/TRBV6-3 TRBD1 TGTGCCAGCAGCCGGACAGGGGCTAATTCACCCCTCCACTTT CASSRTGANSPLHF
many TRBJ2-3 TRBV6-5 . TGTGCCAGCAGTGATTTAGTCGGTTCAGATACGCAGTATTTT CASSDLVGSDTQYF
many TRBJ2-5 TRBV20-1 . TGCAGTGCTCGGGGGCTATGGCACCAAGAGACCCAGTACTTC CSARGLWHQETQYF
. TRBJ2-5 TRBV2 . TGTGCCAGCGGGTCATATCAAGAGACCCAGTACTTC CASGSYQETQYF
few TRBJ1-1 TRBV5-1 . TGCGCCAGCAGGCCAGACAGGAACACTGAAGCTTTCTTT CASRPDRNTEAFF
. TRBJ2-2 TRBV6-5 . TGTGCCAGCAGTAGTTTACCCTGGGGGGCGCTCCAAAGGACCACGAACACCGGGGAGCTGTTTTTT CASSSLPWGALQRTTNTGELFF
. TRBJ2-3 TRBV20-1 . TGCAGTGCTAGAGCGGGACCGATAGATACGCAGTATTTT CSARAGPIDTQYF
many TRBJ1-1 TRBV6-2/TRBV6-3 . TGTGCCAGCAGCTCAGACCTTCTCGGGAAAGCTTTCTTT CASSSDLLGKAFF
. TRBJ1-1 TRBV6-2/TRBV6-3 . TGTGCCAGCAGTTCGAATCCTTTGAATGAAGCTTTCTTT CASSSNPLNEAFF
few TRBJ1-1 TRBV5-1 . TGCGCCAGCAGTTGGACAGAGAACACTGAAGCTTTCTTT CASSWTENTEAFF
few TRBJ2-7 TRBV7-8 TRBD2 TGTGCCAGCAGCCTCGCTTTACGTCTAGCGGGGGGGATCGAGCAGTACTTC CASSLALRLAGGIEQYF
. TRBJ2-5 TRBV20-1 . TGCAGTGCTAGAGATCCCCAGGGGAGGGTGACCCAGTACTTC CSARDPQGRVTQYF
few TRBJ2-7 TRBV4-2 . TGTGCCAGCAGGCAGATTCAGGGAAATCGGGAGCAGTACTTC CASRQIQGNREQYF
. TRBJ2-2 TRBV5-1 . TGCGCCAGCAGCTTTACAGGGGGGGGACCCACCGGGGAGCTGTTTTTT CASSFTGGGPTGELFF